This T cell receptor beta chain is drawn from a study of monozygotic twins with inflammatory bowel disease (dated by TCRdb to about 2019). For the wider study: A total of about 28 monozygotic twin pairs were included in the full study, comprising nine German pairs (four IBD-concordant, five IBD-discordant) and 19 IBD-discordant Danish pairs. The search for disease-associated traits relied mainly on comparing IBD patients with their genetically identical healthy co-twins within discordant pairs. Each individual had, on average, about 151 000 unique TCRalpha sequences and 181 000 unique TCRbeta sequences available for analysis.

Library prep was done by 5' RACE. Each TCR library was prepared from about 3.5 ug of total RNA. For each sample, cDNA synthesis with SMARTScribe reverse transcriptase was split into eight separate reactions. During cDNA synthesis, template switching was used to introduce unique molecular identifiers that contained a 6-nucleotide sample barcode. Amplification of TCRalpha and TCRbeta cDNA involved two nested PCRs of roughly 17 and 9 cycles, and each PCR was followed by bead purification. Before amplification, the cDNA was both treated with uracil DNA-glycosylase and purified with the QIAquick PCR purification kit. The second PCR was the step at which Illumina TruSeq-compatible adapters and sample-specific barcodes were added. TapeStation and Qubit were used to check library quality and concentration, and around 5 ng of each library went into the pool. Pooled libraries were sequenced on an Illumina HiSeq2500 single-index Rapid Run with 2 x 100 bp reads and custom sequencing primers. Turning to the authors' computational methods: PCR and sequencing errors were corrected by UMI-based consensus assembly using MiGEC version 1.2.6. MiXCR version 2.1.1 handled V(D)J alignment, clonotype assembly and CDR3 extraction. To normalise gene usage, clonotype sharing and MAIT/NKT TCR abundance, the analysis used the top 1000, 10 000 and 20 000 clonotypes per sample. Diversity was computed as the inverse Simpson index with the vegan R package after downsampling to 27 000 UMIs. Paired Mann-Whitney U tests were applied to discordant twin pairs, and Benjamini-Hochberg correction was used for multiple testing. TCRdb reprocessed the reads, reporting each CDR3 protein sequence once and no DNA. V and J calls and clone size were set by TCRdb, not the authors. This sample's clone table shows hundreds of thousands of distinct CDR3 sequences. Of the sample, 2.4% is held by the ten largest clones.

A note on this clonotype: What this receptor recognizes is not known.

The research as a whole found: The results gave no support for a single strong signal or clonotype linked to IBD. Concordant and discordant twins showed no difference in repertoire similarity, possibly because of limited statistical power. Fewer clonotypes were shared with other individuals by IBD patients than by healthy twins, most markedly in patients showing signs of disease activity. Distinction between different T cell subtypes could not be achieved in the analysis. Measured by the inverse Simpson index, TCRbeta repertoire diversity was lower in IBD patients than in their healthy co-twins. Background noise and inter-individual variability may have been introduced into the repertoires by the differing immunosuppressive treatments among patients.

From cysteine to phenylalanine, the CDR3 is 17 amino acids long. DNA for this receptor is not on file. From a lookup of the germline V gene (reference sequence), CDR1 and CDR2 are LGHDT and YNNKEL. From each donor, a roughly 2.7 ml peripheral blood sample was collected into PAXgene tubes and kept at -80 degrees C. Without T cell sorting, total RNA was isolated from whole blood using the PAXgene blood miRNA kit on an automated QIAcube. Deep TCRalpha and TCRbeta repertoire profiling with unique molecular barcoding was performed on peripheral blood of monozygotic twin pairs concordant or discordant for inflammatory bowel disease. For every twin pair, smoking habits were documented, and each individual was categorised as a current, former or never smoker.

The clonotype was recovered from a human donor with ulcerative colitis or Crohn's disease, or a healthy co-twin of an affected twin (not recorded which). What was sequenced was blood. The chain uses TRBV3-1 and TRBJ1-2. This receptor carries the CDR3 CASSQDPAALPRGGYTF. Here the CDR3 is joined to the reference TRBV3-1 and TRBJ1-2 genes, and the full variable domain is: DTAVSQTPKYLVTQMGNDKSIKCEQNLGHDTMYWYKQDSKKFLKIMFSYNNKELIINETVPNRFSPKSPDKAHLNLHINSLELGDSAVYFCASSQDPAALPRGGYTFGSGTRLTVV.